These T cell receptor beta chains were read from a single sample in a study of response to subunit inactivated influenza vaccine. TCRdb re-called the RT-PCR reads with MiXCR, one entry per CDR3 protein. This sample has under 200,000 distinct CDR3 sequences; about 10% occur once, and the top ten carry about 40%. Sequenced here: CD8+ T cells sorted from PBMCs, sampled less than 30 months after vaccination. Receptor source: a man aged 50-75 years who received an inactivated influenza vaccine. Each CDR3 is given with its conserved first and last residue. The D gene is left open where the match is weak. Clone size appears in some rows only: once, few, many, or a class for an expanded clone.

>TRBD2|TRBJ2-1|-|TRBV12-3/TRBV12-4
CASSYSGRGNEQFF
TGTGCCAGCAGTTATAGCGGGAGGGGAAATGAGCAGTTCTTC
>TRBD1|TRBJ2-7|few|TRBV9
CASSAGTGGWYEQYF
TGTGCCAGCAGCGCCGGGACAGGGGGCTGGTACGAGCAGTACTTC
>TRBD1|TRBJ2-3|few|TRBV12-3/TRBV12-4
CASSFGDRTSDTQYF
TGTGCCAGCAGCTTTGGGGACAGGACCTCAGATACGCAGTATTTT
>-|TRBJ2-7|few|TRBV18
CASSPLRDTYEQYF
TGTGCCAGCTCACCACTCCGGGACACCTACGAGCAGTACTTC
>TRBD2|TRBJ2-7|-|TRBV11-2
CASSPSGLAHEQYF
TGTGCCAGCAGCCCATCGGGACTAGCCCACGAGCAGTACTTC
>-|TRBJ2-5|-|TRBV13
CASSEGADETQYF
TGTGCCAGCAGCGAGGGCGCGGATGAGACCCAGTACTTC
>-|TRBJ2-3|-|TRBV11-2
CASTTFSTDTQYF
TGTGCCAGCACTACCTTTAGCACAGATACGCAGTATTTT
>-|TRBJ1-1|few|TRBV28
CASSFWGGSTEAFF
TGTGCCAGCAGTTTTTGGGGTGGTAGCACTGAAGCTTTCTTT
>-|TRBJ1-1|-|TRBV12-3/TRBV12-4
CASSWVDTEAFF
TGTGCCAGCAGTTGGGTGGACACTGAAGCTTTCTTT
>TRBD1|TRBJ2-6|many|TRBV14
CASRRTGGYGANVLTF
TGTGCCAGCAGACGAACAGGGGGGTACGGGGCCAACGTCCTGACTTTC
>-|TRBJ1-1|-|TRBV6-2/TRBV6-3
CASNPWSGLTAEAFF
TGTGCCAGCAATCCCTGGTCGGGGTTGACGGCTGAAGCTTTCTTT
>TRBD2|TRBJ2-1|-|TRBV6-1
CASRSGAAYNEQFF
TGTGCCAGCCGAAGCGGGGCCGCCTACAATGAGCAGTTCTTC
>-|TRBJ2-7|many|TRBV12-3/TRBV12-4
CASSLGLYEQYF
TGTGCCAGCAGTTTGGGACTTTACGAGCAGTACTTC
>TRBD2|TRBJ2-1|many|TRBV24-1
CATSELAGRGEQFF
TGTGCCACCAGTGAACTAGCGGGAAGGGGTGAGCAGTTCTTC
>-|TRBJ2-1|few|TRBV4-3
CASSQDLSRSYNEQFF
TGCGCCAGCAGCCAAGATTTATCACGCTCCTACAATGAGCAGTTCTTC
>-|TRBJ2-2|few|TRBV27
CASSRDSNTGELFF
TGTGCCAGCAGTAGGGATTCGAACACCGGGGAGCTGTTTTTT
>TRBD1|TRBJ1-5|-|TRBV10-3
CAISEDGDRAGNQPQHF
TGTGCCATCAGTGAGGACGGGGACAGGGCGGGCAATCAGCCCCAGCATTTT
>-|TRBJ2-2|few|TRBV13
CASRSAGELFF
TGTGCCAGCAGATCTGCCGGGGAGCTGTTTTTT
>TRBD1|TRBJ2-5|few|TRBV6-1
CASSELDRGETQYF
TGTGCCAGCAGTGAGCTGGACAGGGGTGAGACCCAGTACTTC
>TRBD1|TRBJ2-7|many|TRBV12-3/TRBV12-4
CASSSARDSPGEQYF
TGTGCCAGCAGTTCCGCTCGGGACAGCCCAGGGGAGCAGTACTTC
>-|TRBJ2-2|many|TRBV7-8
CASVPNTGELFF
TGTGCCAGCGTCCCGAACACCGGGGAGCTGTTTTTT
>TRBD2|TRBJ2-5|-|TRBV28
CASSPWTSGRQETQYF
TGTGCCAGCAGTCCCTGGACTAGCGGCAGGCAAGAGACCCAGTACTTC
>-|TRBJ2-7|many|TRBV27
CASSHPGHEQYF
TGTGCCAGCAGCCACCCCGGGCACGAGCAGTACTTC
>-|TRBJ2-3|few|TRBV4-3
CASSQDLARGDTQYF
TGCGCCAGCAGCCAAGACCTAGCGAGGGGAGATACGCAGTATTTT
>-|TRBJ2-3|few|TRBV7-8
CASSHGSGQYF
TGTGCCAGCAGCCACGGGTCCGGGCAGTATTTT
>-|TRBJ2-2|few|TRBV6-5
CASSSSGTKNTGELFF
TGTGCCAGCAGTTCCTCCGGGACGAAGAACACCGGGGAGCTGTTTTTT
>-|TRBJ2-2|few|TRBV9
CASSVGSSVHTGELFF
TGTGCCAGCAGCGTAGGAAGTAGCGTACACACCGGGGAGCTGTTTTTT